Below are 32 T cell receptor beta chains sequenced from a single sample in a study of regulatory T cells in long-lasting Graves disease. Arm-PCR of CDR3 regions and iRepertoire HTBI primers were the basis on which TCR beta libraries were built. MiXCR, run by TCRdb on the multiplex PCR reads, gives a single entry per CDR3 protein. In the table there are 400,000 to 500,000 distinct CDR3 sequences, about 20% of which are singletons. Described time point: persistent/refractory GD, antithyroid drugs over 5 years with positive TRAb. Extracted RNA from PBMCs served as the source of the TCR library. Specimen: peripheral blood mononuclear cells (PBMCs), collected when the disease was refractory, from a patient treated with antithyroid drugs. These receptor sequences come from a female donor with Graves disease.

This chain uses TRBV9 with TRBJ2-6; TRBD2 matches at 7 bases. This CDR3 region has 17 residues. The germline CDR1 and CDR2 sequences are SGDLS and YYNGEE. With 3 bases clipped from V and 4 bases from J, the junction kept 10 bases outside the gene matches. CDR3 in DNA: TGTGCCAGCAGCGATAACCTGGGGGGGTCCGGGGCCAACGTCCTGACTTTC. Amino acid sequence: CASSDNLGGSGANVLTF.

This clonotype has ten or more counts. J is TRBJ2-5 and V is TRBV9; perhaps TRBD1 as D (6 bases). This CDR3 spans 17 amino acids. Per germline, CDR1 SGDLS and CDR2 YYNGEE. V was pared by 3 bases and J by 0 bases, with 18 bases between. In DNA, the CDR3 is TGTGCCAGCAGCGCCCCGAGGGGCAGGGGAGACCAAGAGACCCAGTACTTC. Translation: CASSAPRGRGDQETQYF.

This clonotype has a handful of counts. The gene calls are TRBV6-1 and TRBJ1-3; D is uncertain. Germline V gives CDR1 MNHNS, CDR2 SASEGT. The CDR3 spans 15 residues. Trimming left V 7 bases short and J 0 bases short, with 13 bases between. CDR3 loop: CASKDGGNSGNTIYF. The CDR3 nucleotides read TGTGCCAGCAAAGATGGAGGGAACTCTGGAAACACCATATATTTT.

This clonotype came up many times. The chain recombines TRBV2 with TRBJ1-4, with D uncertain. In germline, CDR1 is SNHLY, CDR2 FYNNEI. There are 12 residues in the CDR3. Trimming pared 0 bases from V and 8 bases from J, leaving 4 bases between. In DNA form, the CDR3 reads TGTGCCAGCAGTGAAGCAGGAGAAAAACTGTTTTTT. It codes for CASSEAGEKLFF. The whole variable domain, filled in from reference TRBV2 and TRBJ1-4, reads EPEVTQTPSHQVTQMGQEVILRCVPISNHLYFYWYRQILGQKVEFLVSFYNNEISEKSEIFDDQFSVERPDGSNFTLKIRSTKLEDSAMYFCASSEAGEKLFFGSGTQLSVL.

The rearrangement joins TRBV30 to TRBJ1-4; D is ambiguous. There are 14 residues in the CDR3. V dropped 1 base and J dropped 3 bases, with 9 bases sitting between them. Germline V gene lookup returns CDR1 GTSNPN and CDR2 SVGIG (reference sequence). The CDR3 DNA is TGTGCCTGGAGTGCCTTATCCTCTAATGAAAAACTGTTTTTT. As protein: CAWSALSSNEKLFF.

This clonotype was seen a handful of times. The gene calls are TRBV4-1 and TRBJ2-7; possible D gene TRBD1, 6 bases. There are 14 residues in the CDR3. Trimming shortened V by 5 bases and J by 3 bases, and 14 bases separated the two germline ends. The germline V gene has CDR1 MGHRA and CDR2 YSYEKL. Here the CDR3 DNA reads TGCGCCAGCAGCTTCGAGGGGGTCAACTACGAGCAGTACTTC. Protein: CASSFEGVNYEQYF.

This clonotype was found many times. The chain joins TRBV7-2 to TRBJ2-2; D uncertain. Germline CDR1 SGHTA, CDR2 FQGNSA. The CDR3 runs 13 residues. The V end was cut by 5 bases, the J end by 3 bases, with 7 bases between. CDR3 amino acids: CASSQTYTGELFF. For the CDR3, the DNA is TGTGCCAGCAGCCAAACGTACACCGGGGAGCTGTTTTTT.

The V call is TRBV6-1, the J call TRBJ2-1; D is unclear. Germline loops: CDR1 MNHNS, CDR2 SASEGT. The CDR3 sequence is 11 residues long. The V and J ends lost 5 bases and 7 bases respectively, with 6 bases between them. CDR3 nucleotides: TGTGCCAGCAGTCGTGGTAATGAGCAGTTCTTC. Its protein product is CASSRGNEQFF.

The chain recombines TRBV20-1 with TRBJ1-5; the match to TRBD1 covers 7 bases. The CDR3 consists of 19 residues. V was clipped by 6 bases and J by 0 bases; unmatched bases: 20. Germline V lookup: CDR1 DFQATT, CDR2 SNEGSKA (reference sequence). The CDR3 bases are TGCAGTGCCGGGGGAGGGGGCTCCCTCAGCCGCCATAGCAATCAGCCCCAGCATTTT. Translating gives CSAGGGGSLSRHSNQPQHF.

J is TRBJ2-2 and V is TRBV6-5; 10 nucleotides agree with TRBD1. CDR3 length: 16 residues. Germline assignment: CDR1 MNHEY and CDR2 SVGAGI. The junction had 7 bases not matched to a gene; V was cut back by 2 bases and J by 7 bases. CDR3 residues: CASSYGGQGTVGELFF. The CDR3 DNA follows: TGTGCCAGCAGTTACGGGGGACAGGGGACGGTCGGGGAGCTGTTTTTT.

This clonotype was detected a few times. The CDR3 nucleotides are TGTGCCAGCAGTTCCACAGGTGAATTTAGGGAGCAGTACTTC. It encodes CASSSTGEFREQYF. This chain uses TRBV12-3 or TRBV12-4 with TRBJ2-7; D may be TRBD1 (5 bases). V lost 4 bases and J lost 7, with 17 bases in between. The CDR3 sequence is 14 residues long.

This clonotype came up once. The DNA is left out, because the CDR3 cannot be placed on it with certainty; the CDR3 is given as TCRdb lists it. This CDR3 is CNARVAVGQGNTF. V and J are TRBV20-1 and TRBJ1-2; TRBD1 was called by the table and not checked on the DNA. From germline, CDR1 is DFQATT and CDR2 SNEGSKA (reference sequence). The CDR3 extends over 13 residues, inclusive of both ends.

The table lists this clonotype with many counts. The chain has TRBV28 and TRBJ2-7; D may be TRBD2 (6 bases). Germline CDR1 reads MDHEN; CDR2 reads SYDVKM. The CDR3 is 13 residues long. The V end lost 4 bases, the J end lost 9 bases, and 16 bases lay between the germline ends. In nucleotides, the CDR3 is TGTGCCAGCAGTTCGAGCCCGGGACTCGGGCAGTACTTC. It is translated as CASSSSPGLGQYF.

The V call is TRBV7-2, the J call TRBJ2-3; D remains ambiguous. Looked up from germline, CDR1 is SGHTA and CDR2 is FQGNSA. This CDR3 is built from 15 residues. V lost 0 bases, J lost 3 bases, and 10 bases lay in between. As DNA, the CDR3 is TGTGCCAGCAGCTTAGCGGTAGGGCAGACAGATACGCAGTATTTT. It specifies CASSLAVGQTDTQYF.

V is TRBV20-1 and J is TRBJ2-7, with 8 nucleotides matching TRBD2. The CDR3 runs 13 residues. In germline, CDR1 is DFQATT, CDR2 SNEGSKA (reference sequence). Losses at the gene ends were 6 bases for V and 7 bases for J; bases not matched to a gene: 11. The CDR3, as DNA: TGCAGTGCAAAAGCGGGGGCTCTACGAGAGCAGTACTTC. Protein: CSAKAGALREQYF.

This clonotype was observed many times. V usage is TRBV3-1 and J usage is TRBJ1-2; D is unclear. This CDR3 region has 13 residues. Trimming shortened V by 1 base and J by 8 bases, and 11 bases separated the two germline ends. Germline-derived CDR1 and CDR2 are LGHDT and YNNKEL (reference sequence). CDR3 coding DNA: TGTGCCAGCAGCCAAGCGGCAGGCGGAGGCTACACCTTC. Amino acids: CASSQAAGGGYTF. The full variable domain, in which reference TRBV3-1 and TRBJ1-2 provide the parts outside the CDR3, is DTAVSQTPKYLVTQMGNDKSIKCEQNLGHDTMYWYKQDSKKFLKIMFSYNNKELIINETVPNRFSPKSPDKAHLNLHINSLELGDSAVYFCASSQAAGGGYTFGSGTRLTVV.

This clonotype was seen at least ten times. The chain has TRBV7-2 and TRBJ1-1; D perhaps matches TRBD1 (5 bases). This CDR3 has 15 residues. V dropped 2 bases and J dropped 2 bases, with 12 bases sitting between them. Per germline, CDR1 SGHTA and CDR2 FQGNSA. CDR3: CASSLRGAGNTEAFF. Written as DNA, the CDR3 is TGTGCCAGCAGCTTAAGAGGGGCCGGAAACACTGAAGCTTTCTTT. The variable domain in full, with the rest retrieved from reference TRBV7-2 and TRBJ1-1, is GAGVSQSPSNKVTEKGKDVELRCDPISGHTALYWYRQSLGQGLEFLIYFQGNSAPDKSGLPSDRFSAERTGGSVSTLTIQRTQQEDSAVYLCASSLRGAGNTEAFFGQGTRLTVV.

This clonotype was seen repeatedly, ten times or more. This chain joins TRBV5-1 and TRBJ2-6; D ambiguous. Per the germline V gene, CDR1 is SGHRS and CDR2 is YFSETQ. The CDR3 extends over 14 amino acids. Trimming left V 6 bases short and J 0 bases short, with 7 bases between. DNA of the CDR3: TGCGCCAGCACCCCCATCTCTGGGGCCAACGTCCTGACTTTC. Protein: CASTPISGANVLTF. The entire variable domain, with the rest obtained from reference TRBV5-1 and TRBJ2-6, is as follows: KAGVTQTPRYLIKTRGQQVTLSCSPISGHRSVSWYQQTPGQGLQFLFEYFSETQRNKGNFPGRFSGRQFSNSRSEMNVSTLELGDSALYLCASTPISGANVLTFGAGSRLTVL.

In this sample, this clonotype turned up many times. The chain recombines TRBV29-1 with TRBJ2-7; TRBD1 is a possible D gene (5 bases). The germline CDR1 and CDR2 sequences are SQVTM and ANQGSEA. The CDR3 contains 11 residues. Between the trimmed V and J ends, which lost 5 bases and 4 bases, there was a span of 9 bases. CDR3 nucleotides: TGCAGCGTTTCCGACAGATACGAGCAGTACTTC. This sequence encodes CSVSDRYEQYF.

This clonotype came up many times. This rearrangement joins TRBV28 to TRBJ2-1; the D gene could be TRBD1 or TRBD2 (5 bases each). Germline V gene sequence: CDR1 MDHEN, CDR2 SYDVKM. V dropped 3 bases and J dropped 0 bases, with 12 bases sitting between them. CDR3 length: 16 residues. The chain's CDR3 is CASSFSGAGSYNEQFF. The CDR3 region has the DNA TGTGCCAGCAGTTTCTCCGGGGCGGGCTCCTACAATGAGCAGTTCTTC.

In its sample, this clonotype was seen many times. The chain links TRBV28 to TRBJ2-7, with D uncertain. Trimming took off 2 bases at V and 3 bases at J, with 11 bases between the two ends. The CDR3 extends over 14 amino acids. Germline values: CDR1 MDHEN, CDR2 SYDVKM. CDR3 sequence: CASSLEGRNYEQYF. DNA of the CDR3: TGTGCCAGCAGTTTAGAAGGCAGGAACTACGAGCAGTACTTC.

This sequence joins TRBV4-1 and TRBJ2-2; tentative D call: TRBD1 (5 bases). Germline CDR1 is MGHRA and CDR2 is YSYEKL. This CDR3 spans 14 amino acids. V was trimmed by 1 base and J by 7 bases, leaving 10 bases between them. DNA for the CDR3: TGCGCCAGCAGCCAAGGGGGCGAGATCGGGGAGCTGTTTTTT. Its protein is CASSQGGEIGELFF.

This clonotype was counted only a few times. The chain uses TRBV27 and TRBJ1-6; 7 bases match TRBD1. The CDR3 is 14 residues long. CDR1 MNHEY and CDR2 SMNVEV come from the germline V gene (reference sequence). Trimming took 6 bases from V and 7 from J; bases not matched to a gene: 6. The CDR3 DNA reads as TGTGCCAGCAGGCAGACAGGGTTGAATTCACCCCTCCACTTT. This sequence encodes CASRQTGLNSPLHF.

This clonotype was observed many times. This chain links TRBV15 with TRBJ1-1; tentatively, D is TRBD1 (6 bases). CDR1 and CDR2 from the germline V gene are LNHNV and YYDKDF (reference sequence). V was cut by 7 bases and J by 1 base, with 10 bases left in between. This CDR3 is built from 13 residues. CDR3 region: CATIGGGNTEAFF. CDR3 in DNA: TGTGCCACCATAGGGGGTGGGAACACTGAAGCTTTCTTT.

V gene TRBV7-9 combines with J gene TRBJ1-5; no definite D call. The germline gives CDR1 SEHNR, CDR2 FQNEAQ (reference sequence). The CDR3 totals 16 residues. The ends were cut back, 3 bases at V and 0 bases at J, with 12 bases in the middle. The CDR3 DNA sequence: TGTGCCAGCAGCTTCGGACCGGCCAATAGCAATCAGCCCCAGCATTTT. This encodes CASSFGPANSNQPQHF.

The V and J genes are TRBV30 and TRBJ2-7; D tentatively reads TRBD1 or TRBD2 (6 bases each). V was cut by 2 bases and J by 3 bases, with 17 bases left in between. The CDR3 runs 15 residues. Looked up from germline, CDR1 is GTSNPN and CDR2 is SVGIG (reference sequence). This CDR3 is CAWSPGRSRGYEQYF. The CDR3 coding sequence is TGTGCCTGGAGTCCAGGGAGGAGCAGGGGCTACGAGCAGTACTTC.

The chain employs TRBV20-1 and TRBJ1-1, with D tentatively TRBD1 (6 bases). This CDR3 region has 18 residues. V dropped 3 bases and J dropped 5 bases, with 28 bases sitting between them. Germline V gives CDR1 DFQATT, CDR2 SNEGSKA (reference sequence). The CDR3 loop is CSARGTSSGGGAWTEAFF. In DNA, the CDR3 is TGCAGTGCTAGGGGCACGTCTTCAGGCGGGGGCGCGTGGACTGAAGCTTTCTTT.

This chain joins TRBV11-2 and TRBJ2-7; 9 bases line up with TRBD2. The CDR3 covers 15 residues. Germline-derived CDR1 and CDR2 are SGHAT and FQNNGV. Losses at the gene ends were 2 bases for V and 4 bases for J; bases not matched to a gene: 6. The DNA of the CDR3 is TGTGCCAGCAGCTTATCGCGGGAGGGCCCGTACGAGCAGTACTTC. It specifies CASSLSREGPYEQYF.

The V call is TRBV28, the J call TRBJ2-1; 11 bases line up with TRBD2. The CDR3 consists of 15 residues. V lost 5 bases to trimming and J lost 9 bases; unmatched junction nucleotides: 9. Germline V CDR1 and CDR2: MDHEN, SYDVKM. This CDR3 reads CASSRLTSGKAEQFF. CDR3 nucleotide sequence: TGTGCCAGCAGTCGATTGACTAGCGGGAAGGCTGAGCAGTTCTTC.

This clonotype has at least ten counts. The chain uses TRBV10-3 and TRBJ1-1; D is uncertain. With 0 bases removed from V and 7 bases from J, the gap between germline ends came to 15 bases. The CDR3 runs 15 residues. CDR1 is ENHRY, CDR2 SYGVKD, per germline. CDR3 sequence (DNA): TGTGCCATCAGTGAGTCGCGGGCGGGAGCATATGAAGCTTTCTTT. Translated, it gives CAISESRAGAYEAFF.

The genes are TRBV4-2 and TRBJ1-2; 7 nucleotides match TRBD1. The germline gives CDR1 LGHNA, CDR2 YNFKEQ. This CDR3 has 16 amino acids. Trimming removed 0 bases from V and 4 bases from J; junction bases left unmatched: 8. Written as DNA, the CDR3 is TGTGCCAGCAGCCAAGAGGAGGACAGGCGCCTCTATGGCTACACCTTC. It translates to CASSQEEDRRLYGYTF.

This clonotype was observed a few times. Possible read error: a much larger clone is one base away. The rearrangement uses TRBV28 and TRBJ2-2, with TRBD1 matching 9 bases. Per the germline V gene, CDR1 is MDHEN and CDR2 is SYDVKM. This CDR3 is 16 amino acids long. Unmatched junction bases numbered 11, after V lost 8 bases and J lost 4 bases. CDR3 sequence: CASLDTGTGSTGELFF. CDR3 DNA: TGTGCCAGCCTCGATACCGGGACAGGGAGCACCGGGGAGCTGTTTTTT.